The 27 T cell receptor beta chains reported below all come from one sample, sequenced in a study of cytomegalovirus exposure and HLA in healthy donors. The PCR made use of 60 Vbeta and 13 Jbeta primers. Produced via immunoSEQ multiplex PCR; TCRdb's table is partial and in-frame only. The table records 130,000 to 150,000 clones, roughly 80% of them present only once. Sequenced sample: PBMCs. Source of these receptors: a woman in her forties or fifties in good health and CMV-seropositive.

The CDR3 bases are TGCGCCAGCAGCCGACTTGCGGGGCTAGCGGGACAAGAGACCCAGTACTTC. Translating it yields CASSRLAGLAGQETQYF. This chain connects TRBV5-1 to TRBJ2-5, with 9 bases lining up with TRBD2. In germline, CDR1 is SGHRS, CDR2 YFSETQ. Trimming took 4 bases from V and 2 from J; bases not matched to a gene: 12. The CDR3 sequence is 17 residues long.

V usage is TRBV7-2 and J usage is TRBJ1-5; D unresolved. The CDR3 runs to 14 residues. CDR1 and CDR2 from the germline V gene are SGHTA and FQGNSA. V was clipped by 6 bases and J by 1 base, with 10 bases between them. The CDR3 is CASSQAGSNQPQHF. The CDR3 region has the DNA TGTGCCAGCAGTCAAGCGGGGAGCAATCAGCCCCAGCATTTT.

The genes are TRBV6-6 and TRBJ2-7; possible D gene TRBD1, 5 bases. CDR3 size: 12 residues. The germline V gene encodes CDR1 MNHNY and CDR2 SVGAGI (reference sequence). Trimming left V 5 bases short and J 6 bases short, with 11 bases between. The CDR3 region is CASSQGHGEQYF. CDR3 coding DNA: TGTGCCAGCAGTCAAGGACACGGCGAGCAGTACTTC.

The V gene is TRBV30, the J gene TRBJ1-1, with 9 bases identical to TRBD1. V lost 7 bases and J lost 4; bases outside the gene matches: 10. Germline assignment: CDR1 GTSNPN and CDR2 SVGIG (reference sequence). The CDR3 length is 14 residues. As DNA, the CDR3 is TGTGCCTATTCCGATGACAGGGGGAGCACTGAAGCTTTCTTT. This sequence encodes CAYSDDRGSTEAFF.

This CDR3 reads CASSQDGLAGGRDTQYF. DNA of the CDR3: TGCGCCAGCAGCCAAGACGGACTAGCGGGGGGGAGAGATACGCAGTATTTT. The chain links TRBV4-3 to TRBJ2-3; the match to TRBD2 covers 15 bases. Germline V gives CDR1 LGHNA, CDR2 YSLEER. The ends lost 0 bases at V and 5 bases at J; junction bases unmatched: 3. The CDR3 covers 17 residues.

A remark on this clone: Mismatch with germline at one junction end may stem from a read error. The chain links TRBV19 to TRBJ1-1, with TRBD1 as a possible D gene (6 bases). The CDR3 loop spans 13 amino acids. Looked up from germline, CDR1 is LNHDA and CDR2 is SQIVND (reference sequence). CDR3 DNA: TGTGCCAGTAGTCAACAGGGCCCCACTGGAGCTTTCTTT. Its protein product is CASSQQGPTGAFF. The whole variable domain, filled in from reference TRBV19 and TRBJ1-1, reads DGGITQSPKYLFRKEGQNVTLSCEQNLNHDAMYWYRQDPGQGLRLIYYSQIVNDFQKGDIAEGYSVSREKKESFPLTVTSAQKNPTAFYLCASSQQGPTGAFFGQGTRLTVV.

The chain employs TRBV30 and TRBJ1-2; 10 positions match TRBD1. This CDR3 region has 13 residues. Germline V gene lookup returns CDR1 GTSNPN and CDR2 SVGIG (reference sequence). The V segment lost 0 bases and the J segment 7 bases; nucleotides outside the gene matches: 2. The CDR3 sequence is CAWSVGQGVGYTF. In nucleotides, the CDR3 is TGTGCCTGGAGTGTCGGACAGGGGGTTGGCTACACCTTC.

V is TRBV9 and J is TRBJ2-6; TRBD2 agrees at 8 bases. CDR1 SGDLS and CDR2 YYNGEE come from the germline V gene. The CDR3 has 18 amino acids. Germline trimming cut 0 bases from V and 1 base from J; bases unmatched to any gene: 6. The CDR3 sequence is CASSVGPRGGSGANVLTF. The CDR3 DNA follows: TGTGCCAGCAGCGTAGGACCCCGGGGGGGGTCTGGGGCCAACGTCCTGACTTTC.

This clone is a singleton in its sample. The junction shows a germline mismatch at one end, possibly a read error. J is TRBJ2-1 and V is TRBV7-7; 9 nucleotides line up with TRBD2. This CDR3 contains 16 residues. Germline V gene data show CDR1 as SSHAT and CDR2 as FNYEAQ (reference sequence). CDR3 sequence (DNA): TGTGCTAGCAGCTTAGGAGCGGGGGGTGCCTACAATGAGCAGTTCTTC. Translation: CASSLGAGGAYNEQFF.

The chain links TRBV7-2 to TRBJ2-2; 8 bases are a match to TRBD2. The CDR3 runs to 15 residues. J gave up 1 base and V 5 bases, and 3 bases lay outside the gene matches. CDR1 SGHTA and CDR2 FQGNSA come from the germline V gene. CDR3 loop: CASSRGGGNTGELFF. The DNA of the CDR3 is TGTGCCAGCAGCCGGGGGGGTGGGAACACCGGGGAGCTGTTTTTT. The variable domain in full, completed from reference TRBV7-2 and TRBJ2-2, reads GAGVSQSPSNKVTEKGKDVELRCDPISGHTALYWYRQSLGQGLEFLIYFQGNSAPDKSGLPSDRFSAERTGGSVSTLTIQRTQQEDSAVYLCASSRGGGNTGELFFGEGSRLTVL.

Comments on this clone: The sample has other DNA sequences that encode this CDR3 too. The rearrangement uses TRBV30 and TRBJ1-1; a possible D gene is TRBD1 (5 bases). Trimming removed 2 bases from V and 4 bases from J, with 11 bases in between. This CDR3 is built from 13 residues. Germline V gene lookup returns CDR1 GTSNPN and CDR2 SVGIG (reference sequence). CDR3 sequence reads: CAWSRGGGTEAFF. CDR3 DNA sequence: TGTGCCTGGAGTCGGGGCGGGGGCACTGAAGCTTTCTTT.

The chain combines TRBV7-2 with TRBJ2-7; D is unclear. Trimming removed 2 bases at V and 7 bases at J, with 15 bases between. The CDR3 has 14 residues. CDR1 SGHTA and CDR2 FQGNSA come from the germline V gene. DNA for the CDR3: TGTGCCAGCAGCTTACCGGGTCGAGCTAGGGAGCAGTACTTC. The encoded protein is CASSLPGRAREQYF.

A few counts support this clone. This chain connects TRBV6-5 to TRBJ2-5; TRBD2 aligns across 7 bases. The CDR3 consists of 12 residues. J gave up 7 bases and V 6 bases, and 5 bases lay outside the gene matches. Germline CDR1 is MNHEY and CDR2 is SVGAGI. This chain's CDR3 is CASSGGITTQYF. The CDR3 DNA reads as TGTGCCAGCAGCGGGGGGATAACGACCCAGTACTTC.

The genes are TRBV2 and TRBJ2-3; perhaps TRBD1 as D (6 bases). The V and J ends lost 5 bases and 6 bases respectively, with 9 bases between them. Per germline, CDR1 SNHLY and CDR2 FYNNEI. The CDR3 has 12 amino acids. The CDR3 loop reads CASSFDRDTQYF. The CDR3 coding sequence is TGTGCCAGCAGTTTTGACAGGGATACGCAGTATTTT.

As DNA, the CDR3 is TGTGCCAGCAGCTCCAACAGGGGGCAGACTAGTTTCGGGGAGACCCAGTACTTC. It specifies CASSSNRGQTSFGETQYF. J is TRBJ2-5 and V is TRBV7-9, with 9 bases fitting TRBD1. Losses at the gene ends were 4 bases for V and 5 bases for J; bases not matched to a gene: 17. In germline, CDR1 is SEHNR, CDR2 FQNEAQ (reference sequence). CDR3 length: 18 amino acids.

This clone was recorded a few times. The chain uses TRBV2 and TRBJ1-1, with D maybe TRBD1 (5 bases). V dropped 7 bases and J dropped 4 bases, with 10 bases sitting between them. In germline, CDR1 is SNHLY, CDR2 FYNNEI. The CDR3 has 12 residues. CDR3: CASMVGGTEAFF. The CDR3 DNA reads TGTGCCAGCATGGTCGGGGGCACTGAAGCTTTCTTT.

V gene TRBV5-4 combines with J gene TRBJ2-5; 8 bases align to TRBD2. V was pared by 0 bases and J by 4 bases, with 5 bases of the junction left unmatched. Germline-derived CDR1 and CDR2 are SGHNT and YYREEE (reference sequence). This CDR3 is 15 amino acids long. CDR3 in DNA: TGTGCCAGCAGCTTGGACCCAGCGGGGGCAGAGACCCAGTACTTC. Its translation: CASSLDPAGAETQYF.

The chain is built from TRBV11-1 and TRBJ1-1, with D maybe TRBD1 (5 bases). V lost 3 bases and J lost 5, with 13 bases in between. The CDR3 extends over 14 amino acids. The germline gives CDR1 SGHAT, CDR2 FQDESV (reference sequence). CDR3: CASSFARATTEAFF. In nucleotides, the CDR3 is TGTGCCAGCAGCTTCGCCAGGGCTACGACTGAAGCTTTCTTT.

This chain links TRBV5-1 with TRBJ2-5; 12 bases fit TRBD2. CDR1 and CDR2 (germline): SGHRS, YFSETQ. The CDR3 loop spans 15 amino acids. Trimming removed 3 bases from V and 3 bases from J; junction bases left unmatched: 3. CDR3 in amino acids: CASSYSSGGEETQYF. CDR3 nucleotides: TGCGCCAGCAGCTACTCTAGCGGGGGGGAAGAGACCCAGTACTTC.

This chain connects TRBV5-1 to TRBJ1-3; 8 bases agree with TRBD1. The trim removed 0 bases at V and 4 bases at J, leaving 6 bases unmatched. Germline V gives CDR1 SGHRS, CDR2 YFSETQ. This CDR3 region has 16 residues. This CDR3 reads CASSLDGQGRGNTIYF. DNA of the CDR3: TGCGCCAGCAGCTTGGACGGACAGGGTCGGGGAAACACCATATATTTT.

The chain uses TRBV5-1 and TRBJ2-2; 7 bases line up with TRBD1. V lost 4 bases and J lost 4; bases outside the gene matches: 7. CDR1 and CDR2 from the germline V gene are SGHRS and YFSETQ. CDR3 length equals 15 residues. The CDR3 DNA follows: TGCGCCAGCAGCCCGGACAGGCCGGGCACCGGGGAGCTGTTTTTT. It specifies CASSPDRPGTGELFF.

This chain links TRBV19 with TRBJ1-1; a possible D gene is TRBD1 (5 bases). V lost 4 bases and J lost 3, with 18 bases in between. CDR1 is LNHDA, CDR2 SQIVND, per germline (reference sequence). CDR3 size: 16 residues. The CDR3 sequence is CASSKPGGGVDTEAFF. The CDR3 bases are TGTGCCAGTAGTAAGCCTGGTGGGGGGGTAGACACTGAAGCTTTCTTT.

The chain combines TRBV18 with TRBJ2-7; TRBD1 aligns across 8 bases. The ends lost 3 bases at V and 2 bases at J; junction bases unmatched: 6. CDR1 and CDR2 (germline): KGHSH, LQKENI. The CDR3 contains 15 residues. The CDR3 coding sequence is TGTGCCAGCTCACCGAGGAGACAGGGGACCTACGAGCAGTACTTC. As protein: CASSPRRQGTYEQYF.

V gene TRBV7-9 combines with J gene TRBJ2-7, with TRBD1 matching over 9 bases. The CDR3 is 15 amino acids. Germline lookup yields CDR1 SEHNR and CDR2 FQNEAQ (reference sequence). V dropped 3 bases and J dropped 2; count of bases not matched to a gene: 5. This CDR3 reads CASSFWDRVTYEQYF. The CDR3, as DNA: TGTGCCAGCAGCTTTTGGGACAGGGTGACCTACGAGCAGTACTTC.

The chain joins TRBV5-4 to TRBJ1-1; 10 bases map to TRBD1. V trimming: 4 bases; J trimming: 2 bases; junction bases outside the gene matches: 5. CDR1 and CDR2 (germline): SGHNT, YYREEE (reference sequence). This CDR3 has 15 residues. The CDR3 nucleotides are TGTGCCAGCAGCACCGGGACAGGGGTCAACACTGAAGCTTTCTTT. Translating it yields CASSTGTGVNTEAFF.

The chain has TRBV29-1 and TRBJ2-1, with 10 positions matching TRBD2. J gave up 0 bases and V 4 bases, and 6 bases lay outside the gene matches. This CDR3 is 16 amino acids long. Germline V gene sequence: CDR1 SQVTM, CDR2 ANQGSEA. The CDR3 spells CSVVLAGVLSYNEQFF. In DNA form, the CDR3 reads TGCAGCGTTGTCCTAGCGGGGGTCCTCTCCTACAATGAGCAGTTCTTC.

The chain uses TRBV7-9 and TRBJ2-2; the match to TRBD2 covers 8 bases. The CDR3 spans 16 residues. The ends lost 2 bases at V and 0 bases at J; junction bases unmatched: 2. CDR1 and CDR2 (germline): SEHNR, FQNEAQ (reference sequence). CDR3 nucleotide sequence: TGTGCCAGCAGCTTAACTAGCGGATCGAACACCGGGGAGCTGTTTTTT. Translated: CASSLTSGSNTGELFF.